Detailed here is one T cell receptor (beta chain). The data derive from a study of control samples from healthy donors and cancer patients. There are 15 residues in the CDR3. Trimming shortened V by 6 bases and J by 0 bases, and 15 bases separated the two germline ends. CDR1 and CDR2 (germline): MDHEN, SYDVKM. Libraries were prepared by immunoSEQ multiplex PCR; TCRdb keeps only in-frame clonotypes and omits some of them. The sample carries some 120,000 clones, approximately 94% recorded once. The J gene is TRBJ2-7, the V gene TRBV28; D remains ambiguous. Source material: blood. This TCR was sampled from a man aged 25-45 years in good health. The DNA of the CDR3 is TGTGCCAGCAGAACCGTTAAGGACCGCTCCTACGAGCAGTACTTC. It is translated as CASRTVKDRSYEQYF.